Listed here are 23 T cell receptor beta chains from one sample, sequenced in a study of blood T cell repertoires in COVID-19. Profiled with immunoSEQ multiplex PCR; TCRdb holds only in-frame clones, not every one. The data show fewer than 350,000 clones, 86% seen once. Sequencing used peripheral blood. These receptors came from a woman aged 25 to 45 who had recovered from COVID-19.

The genes are TRBV10-3 and TRBJ1-5; 8 nucleotides align to TRBD1. The trim removed 10 bases at V and 1 base at J, leaving 6 bases unmatched. Germline V lookup: CDR1 ENHRY, CDR2 SYGVKD. The CDR3 runs to 14 residues. The CDR3 sequence is CATQRTGSNQPQHF. CDR3 DNA: TGTGCCACCCAACGGACAGGGAGCAATCAGCCCCAGCATTTT.

The chain employs TRBV10-3 and TRBJ2-1, with TRBD1 matching 7 bases. The germline gives CDR1 ENHRY, CDR2 SYGVKD. Trimming cost V 2 bases and J 7 bases; bases outside gene matches: 8. This CDR3 region has 15 residues. CDR3 residues: CAISEGTDTKNEQFF. The DNA for the CDR3 is TGTGCCATCAGTGAGGGGACAGACACTAAAAATGAGCAGTTCTTC.

The rearrangement joins TRBV3-1 (or the pseudogene TRBV3-2) to TRBJ2-7; D perhaps matches TRBD2 (7 bases). Germline V lookup: CDR1 LGHDT, CDR2 YNNKEL (reference sequence). V lost 2 bases, J lost 7 bases, and 24 bases lay in between. The CDR3 covers 17 residues. CDR3 in amino acids: CASSQRGDKGGPGEQYF. CDR3 in DNA: TGTGCCAGCAGCCAACGGGGTGATAAGGGGGGGCCAGGGGAGCAGTACTTC.

The J gene is TRBJ1-6, the V gene TRBV10-3; the D is unclear. This CDR3 region has 14 residues. V lost 0 bases and J 7 bases, leaving 7 bases between the germline ends. Germline assignment: CDR1 ENHRY and CDR2 SYGVKD. CDR3 sequence: CAISESIGNSPLHF. DNA for the CDR3: TGTGCCATCAGTGAGTCGATCGGGAATTCACCCCTCCACTTT.

This rearrangement joins TRBV27 to TRBJ2-3, with TRBD2 as a possible D gene (5 bases). The germline gives CDR1 MNHEY, CDR2 SMNVEV (reference sequence). The V and J ends lost 5 bases and 4 bases respectively, with 10 bases between them. This CDR3 is built from 13 residues. CDR3: CASSRGRADTQYF. CDR3 coding DNA: TGTGCCAGCAGTCGGGGTCGGGCAGATACGCAGTATTTT.

The chain employs TRBV12-5 and TRBJ2-1; D gene uncertain. The V and J ends lost 1 base and 7 bases respectively, with 11 bases between them. Looked up from germline, CDR1 is LGHNT and CDR2 is FRNRAP. The CDR3 has 14 amino acids. CDR3 DNA sequence: TGTGCTAGTGGTTTGGATCCCCCTAAGAATGAGCAGTTCTTC. Translating gives CASGLDPPKNEQFF.

The chain uses TRBV5-1 and TRBJ1-1, with TRBD1 matching 9 bases. V was pared by 4 bases and J by 5 bases, with 9 bases of the junction left unmatched. Germline CDR1 SGHRS, CDR2 YFSETQ. CDR3 size: 15 residues. CDR3 DNA: TGCGCCAGCAGCGGGACAGGGAATGTCGGGACTGAAGCTTTCTTT. Translated: CASSGTGNVGTEAFF. Full variable domain (rest looked up from reference TRBV5-1 and TRBJ1-1): KAGVTQTPRYLIKTRGQQVTLSCSPISGHRSVSWYQQTPGQGLQFLFEYFSETQRNKGNFPGRFSGRQFSNSRSEMNVSTLELGDSALYLCASSGTGNVGTEAFFGQGTRLTVV.

V and J are TRBV4-1 and TRBJ1-2; 9 bases match TRBD1. The length of the CDR3 is 17 residues. Germline V gene sequence: CDR1 MGHRA, CDR2 YSYEKL. Trimming removed 1 base from V and 1 base from J; junction bases left unmatched: 7. The CDR3 nucleotides are TGCGCCAGCAGCCAAGGGGGACAGGGTTTGGGTAACTATGGCTACACCTTC. Amino acids: CASSQGGQGLGNYGYTF.

The genes are TRBV25-1 and TRBJ1-3; D gene ambiguous. The V end was cut by 10 bases, the J end by 4 bases, with 5 bases between. The germline CDR1 and CDR2 sequences are MGHDK and SYGVNS. The length of the CDR3 is 10 residues. The DNA for the CDR3 is TGTGCCACCGGGGGAAACACCATATATTTT. This codes for CATGGNTIYF.

The rearrangement joins TRBV9 to TRBJ2-7; 8 bases fit TRBD1. The V gene's germline CDR1 is SGDLS and CDR2 YYNGEE. CDR3 size: 14 residues. Trimming took 0 bases from V and 3 from J; bases not matched to a gene: 2. For the CDR3, the DNA is TGTGCCAGCAGCGTAGACAGGGGGTTCTACGAGCAGTACTTC. Translated: CASSVDRGFYEQYF. The whole variable domain, filled in from reference TRBV9 and TRBJ2-7, reads DSGVTQTPKHLITATGQRVTLRCSPRSGDLSVYWYQQSLDQGLQFLIQYYNGEERAKGNILERFSAQQFPDLHSELNLSSLELGDSALYFCASSVDRGFYEQYFGPGTRLTVT.

V usage is TRBV12-2 and J usage is TRBJ2-1; TRBD2 is the table's D call and was not checked against the DNA. TRBV12-2 is termed a pseudogene. The CDR3 has 14 amino acids. CDR3 coding DNA: TGTGCAAGTCGCCCCCCGCTAGCCTCAGATGAGCAGTTCTTC. This encodes CASRPPLASDEQFF.

Points on this clone: Given a much more abundant clone one base away, this may be a read error. This chain links TRBV3-1 (or the pseudogene TRBV3-2) with TRBJ2-2, with D uncertain. Per the germline V gene, CDR1 is LGHDT and CDR2 is YNNKEL (reference sequence). There are 14 residues in the CDR3. For the CDR3, the DNA is TGTGCCAGCAGTCAAGTCAGGAACACCGGGGAGCTGTTTTTT. Translation: CASSQVRNTGELFF.

The rearrangement uses TRBV2 and TRBJ1-3; 8 nucleotides align to TRBD1. The ends lost 6 bases at V and 0 bases at J; junction bases unmatched: 4. The CDR3 runs 15 residues. Looked up from germline, CDR1 is SNHLY and CDR2 is FYNNEI. CDR3 sequence: CASSGQGTSGNTIYF. The CDR3 bases are TGTGCCAGCAGCGGACAGGGTACCTCTGGAAACACCATATATTTT.

This clone has just a few counts. The chain employs TRBV19 and TRBJ2-2, with 9 bases identical to TRBD1. J lost 5 bases, V lost 3 bases, and 16 bases had no gene match. The CDR3 sequence is 19 residues long. Germline V CDR1 and CDR2: LNHDA, SQIVND (reference sequence). DNA for the CDR3: TGTGCCAGTAGTATGCACCTCGGACAGGGGATGAGAAAAACCGGGGAGCTGTTTTTT. Translating gives CASSMHLGQGMRKTGELFF.

The chain combines TRBV19 with TRBJ2-7, with 11 bases matching TRBD1. V lost 2 bases and J lost 6; bases outside the gene matches: 3. CDR1 and CDR2 from the germline V gene are LNHDA and SQIVND (reference sequence). CDR3 length: 14 amino acids. The CDR3, as DNA: TGTGCCAGTAGTATAATCGGACAGGGGGCCGAGCAGTACTTC. It codes for CASSIIGQGAEQYF.

This chain joins TRBV2 and TRBJ2-2, with 8 bases fitting TRBD2. CDR3 size: 17 residues. Per germline, CDR1 SNHLY and CDR2 FYNNEI. Germline trimming cut 5 bases from V and 1 base from J; bases unmatched to any gene: 9. In DNA, the CDR3 is TGTGCCAGCAGTCCTTTGGTCCTAGCGGGGAACACCGGGGAGCTGTTTTTT. It yields the protein CASSPLVLAGNTGELFF.

The gene calls are TRBV6-5 and TRBJ1-2; 8 bases are shared with TRBD1. The CDR3 consists of 14 residues. Trimming removed 10 bases from V and 5 bases from J; junction bases left unmatched: 12. Per germline, CDR1 MNHEY and CDR2 SVGAGI. The CDR3 DNA reads as TGTGCCATCACCCCAGTACAGGGGGAATATGGCTACACCTTC. Translated: CAITPVQGEYGYTF.

The J gene is TRBJ2-3, the V gene TRBV7-6; the D is unclear. CDR1 and CDR2 (germline): SGHVS, FNYEAQ. This CDR3 has 18 amino acids. V was pared by 2 bases and J by 4 bases, with 22 bases between. The CDR3 nucleotides are TGTGCCAGCAGCTTATCTGATGGTGGGCCTAAGTCTTCAGATACGCAGTATTTT. Its translation: CASSLSDGGPKSSDTQYF.

This clone was counted a single time. This rearrangement joins TRBV27 to TRBJ1-1; D is ambiguous. Trimming pared 1 base from V and 3 bases from J, leaving 6 bases between. CDR3 length equals 13 residues. Looked up from germline, CDR1 is MNHEY and CDR2 is SMNVEV (reference sequence). CDR3: CASSLWAHTEAFF. The CDR3 DNA reads as TGTGCCAGCAGTTTATGGGCTCACACTGAAGCTTTCTTT.

The chain recombines TRBV6-2 or TRBV6-3 with TRBJ1-1, with unresolved D. CDR3 length: 15 residues. Trimming removed 4 bases at V and 6 bases at J, with 18 bases between. Germline V lookup: CDR1 MNHEY, CDR2 SVGEGT. The CDR3 loop reads CASSSIISFAPEAFF. The CDR3 coding sequence is TGTGCCAGCAGTTCCATCATCTCCTTCGCGCCTGAAGCTTTCTTT.

This chain uses TRBV4-1 with TRBJ1-2; 9 bases agree with TRBD1. The CDR3 is made up of 15 amino acids. The germline V gene encodes CDR1 MGHRA and CDR2 YSYEKL. After removal of 4 bases from V and 6 bases from J, the junction contained 9 bases not matched to a gene. CDR3 sequence reads: CASSLQQGAPDGYTF. DNA for the CDR3: TGCGCCAGCAGCCTGCAACAGGGGGCGCCTGATGGCTACACCTTC.

V gene TRBV28 combines with J gene TRBJ2-2, with D perhaps TRBD2 (5 bases). Germline values: CDR1 MDHEN, CDR2 SYDVKM. Trimming pared 3 bases from V and 0 bases from J, leaving 11 bases between. The CDR3 sequence is 16 residues long. The CDR3 region has the DNA TGTGCCAGCAGTTTGGCGGGCAGCGCGAACACCGGGGAGCTGTTTTTT. As protein: CASSLAGSANTGELFF.

The chain couples TRBV7-6 to TRBJ2-7; D might be TRBD1 (6 bases). Germline V gene lookup returns CDR1 SGHVS and CDR2 FNYEAQ. This CDR3 spans 13 amino acids. V lost 1 base, J lost 7 bases, and 11 bases lay in between. The CDR3 coding sequence is TGTGCCAGCAGCTTAGACAGGGTGGGGGAGCAGTACTTC. Translating it yields CASSLDRVGEQYF.